The entry below describes one TCR beta chain. This clonotype was detected many times. Its binding antigen is unknown. No base quality values were provided; no much bigger clone lies one nucleotide off. cDNA synthesis used template-switch 5'RACE with a primer carrying a 10-nucleotide random unique molecular identifier tagging each TCR transcript. Over 170 million TCR-beta sequences, covering 15-18 subjects, were produced in each sequencing run. Total RNA was extracted with the RNeasy kit. TCR-beta VDJ regions were amplified with primers for the TCR constant region and the 5'RACE anchor, using the KAPA Real-time Library Amplification kit. Sample indexes and Illumina adaptors were added in a first PCR, and a second PCR then increased library yield. The roughly 650 bp TCR product was size-selected on a 2% E-gel SizeSelection system after Ampure bead purification. Before pooling, library quality was assessed on a Bioanalyzer, concentration was determined with Qubit, and library quantification was performed with the Kapa Library Quantification kit. An Illumina HiSeq 2500 sequenced the libraries paired-end 2 x 150 bp. To increase sequence diversity, roughly 24-31% phiX was spiked into each library pool. The published analysis was carried out like this. The UMI-based MiGEC pipeline processed quality-filtered reads and removed over 75% of raw TCR sequences during error correction. VDJ genes were aligned to IMGT germline references, and each clonotype was defined by a unique CDR3 amino acid sequence together with V-J genes. Clonal expansion, Shannon diversity, and CDR3 relatedness (CalcPairwiseDistances, ClusterSamples) were evaluated with VDJtools, and phylogenetic trees were built with CLCbio workbench. Expanded clones were defined as having at least 8 unique UMIs, based on coefficient-of-variation modelling across technical triplicates. TCRdb redid the processing of the public reads, applying fastp at Q25 and MiXCR, and retained in-frame beta chains. CDR3 protein sequences are deduplicated, and each keeps its most common genes and DNA. Here the V and J calls rest on TCRdb's processing, not on the authors' analysis. The sample table lists about 84,000 distinct CDR3 sequences, 9% to 12% of them with a count of one. Jointly, the top ten make up 1.8% of the sample.

The healthy controls were volunteers from blood banks in Maryland, USA. Unsorted PBMC libraries were generated from 2 million PBMCs stored in RNAlater at -80 °C until RNA extraction. Peripheral blood was subjected to Ficoll-Hypaque density gradient centrifugation to isolate PBMCs, which were then cryopreserved in liquid nitrogen. The entry originates in a study of neurological immune-mediated disorders (dated by TCRdb to the late 2010s). For the wider study: Peripheral blood TCR-beta repertoires from HTLV-I-associated myelopathy (HAM/TSP) patients, multiple sclerosis patients and healthy controls were compared by UMI-based sequencing. The roughly 110 TCR-beta libraries covered PBMC samples along with longitudinal samples, technical triplicates, and paired sorted CD4+ and CD8+ T-cell subsets. The cohort was made up of 68 subjects, consisting of some 14 HAM/TSP patients, 35 or so multiple sclerosis patients and about 20 healthy controls. What the research found in general, with its limitations: TCR clonal expansion was highest in HAM/TSP patients and lowest in MS patients, with MS patients falling below even healthy controls. No identical CDR3 amino acid sequences were shared among expanded clones across subjects, suggesting private TCR-beta repertoires in all groups.

CDR1 and CDR2, looked up from the germline V gene, are SQVTM and ANQGSEA. For this chain, trimming is 6 bases at the V end and 5 bases at the J end, and the number of junction bases without a gene match is 8. Reading from cysteine to phenylalanine, the CDR3 counts 14 amino acids. The sequence is cut down to CDR3 DNA, 42 bases in frame from base 1. The sequencing sample was made of PBMCs. The V and J segments used are TRBV29-1 and TRBJ1-2; TRBD1 matches 11 bases in the middle. The receptor was derived from a man aged 35 to 55 in good health. CDR3 loop: CSVLGTGGGYGYTF. At the DNA level, the sequence is TGCAGCGTCCTAGGGACAGGGGGGGGTTATGGCTACACCTTC.